Presented here are 27 T cell receptor beta chains from one specimen sequenced in a study of T cell repertoires in cytomegalovirus infection. These receptors' targets are unknown. TCRdb itself ran the reads through MiXCR, one entry per CDR3 protein. The table shows 110,000 or so distinct CDR3 sequences, with roughly 30% occurring only once. Sequenced here: CD8+ T cells from cultured PBMCs, sampled from culture after CMV antigen stimulation. These receptors were obtained from a human donor in good health (CMV status not recorded). Some clones in this sample may be carry-over from other donors' samples.

This clonotype turned up a few times. The chain recombines TRBV28 with TRBJ2-7; no definite D call. The CDR3 sequence is 13 residues long. Germline CDR1 MDHEN, CDR2 SYDVKM. Trimming shortened V by 6 bases and J by 2 bases, and 11 bases separated the two germline ends. DNA of the CDR3: TGTGCCAGCAGACCCTTCGAGACCTACGAGCAGTACTTC. Protein product: CASRPFETYEQYF.

This chain connects TRBV4-1 to TRBJ2-3; 8 bases are a match to TRBD2. V shed 4 bases and J 4 bases; nucleotides not matched to a gene: 16. The CDR3 consists of 18 residues. Germline V gene data show CDR1 as MGHRA and CDR2 as YSYEKL. In DNA, the CDR3 is TGCGCCAGCAGCCCTGTAATAGTCAGCCGGGGGGGGGCAGATACGCAGTATTTT. It yields the protein CASSPVIVSRGGADTQYF.

V and J are TRBV19 and TRBJ1-1, with D possibly matching TRBD1 (5 bases). Germline V gene data show CDR1 as LNHDA and CDR2 as SQIVND (reference sequence). V was trimmed by 3 bases and J by 1 base, leaving 9 bases between them. The CDR3 sequence is 14 residues long. Written as DNA, the CDR3 is TGTGCCAGTAGTATGGAAAGGGGGAACACTGAAGCTTTCTTT. Translating gives CASSMERGNTEAFF.

This clonotype was observed at least ten times. This chain connects TRBV7-2 to TRBJ1-2; TRBD1 agrees at 8 bases. The length of the CDR3 is 15 residues. The germline CDR1 and CDR2 sequences are SGHTA and FQGNSA. Losses at the gene ends were 1 base for V and 4 bases for J; bases not matched to a gene: 5. The DNA for the CDR3 is TGTGCCAGCAGCTTAGACAGGGGGTATAGCTATGGCTACACCTTC. Its protein is CASSLDRGYSYGYTF.

The rearrangement uses TRBV6-5 and TRBJ2-1; possibly TRBD1 for D (6 bases). V lost 6 bases to trimming and J lost 4 bases, with 16 bases between them. The CDR3 is 15 residues long. Germline CDR1 reads MNHEY; CDR2 reads SVGAGI. This CDR3 reads CASSHGRGAYNEQFF. The CDR3 nucleotides are TGTGCCAGCAGCCATGGCAGGGGCGCATACAATGAGCAGTTCTTC.

This chain links TRBV9 with TRBJ1-2, with TRBD1 as a possible D gene (5 bases). Trimming cost V 6 bases and J 8 bases, with 23 bases left between them. Germline V CDR1 and CDR2: SGDLS, YYNGEE. The CDR3 totals 15 residues. The chain's CDR3 is CASTISDGDATGYTF. The CDR3 nucleotides are TGTGCCAGCACCATCTCCGATGGGGACGCAACCGGCTACACCTTC.

This clonotype was counted at least ten times. The rearrangement joins TRBV11-2 to TRBJ2-1; 9 nucleotides line up with TRBD2. This CDR3 comprises 16 residues. Germline CDR1 SGHAT, CDR2 FQNNGV. J lost 4 bases, V lost 1 base, and 5 bases had no gene match. The CDR3 bases are TGTGCCAGCAGCTTAGGATCAGCGGGGGGATACAATGAGCAGTTCTTC. This gives the protein CASSLGSAGGYNEQFF.

In DNA, the CDR3 is TGTGCCAGCAGTTCATCAGGGGCGCGGAGCACTGAAGCTTTCTTT. This encodes CASSSSGARSTEAFF. The chain links TRBV6-2 or TRBV6-3 to TRBJ1-1; D is possibly TRBD1 (6 bases). The CDR3 has 15 residues. The V and J ends lost 4 bases and 4 bases respectively, with 16 bases between them. CDR1 is MNHEY and CDR2 is SVGEGT in the germline V gene.

The chain couples TRBV7-6 to TRBJ2-7; D perhaps matches TRBD2 (5 bases). Germline CDR1 is SGHVS and CDR2 is FNYEAQ. This CDR3 contains 16 residues. Deletions cut 8 bases from V and 3 bases from J, with 23 bases between. CDR3: CASSENPGIGYYEQYF. In nucleotides, the CDR3 is TGTGCCAGCTCAGAAAATCCGGGGATTGGATACTACGAGCAGTACTTC.

CDR3 in amino acids: CASSGKFYPGSVVGQEYNEQFF. CDR3 DNA sequence: TGTGCCAGCAGTGGAAAGTTTTACCCTGGAAGCGTCGTGGGACAGGAATACAATGAGCAGTTCTTC. The chain combines TRBV25-1 with TRBJ2-1, with 8 bases aligning to TRBD1. Germline lookup yields CDR1 MGHDK and CDR2 SYGVNS. The CDR3 length is 22 residues. The trim removed 4 bases at V and 4 bases at J, leaving 27 bases unmatched.

This clonotype was observed many times. The rearrangement joins TRBV7-9 to TRBJ1-2; 8 nucleotides agree with TRBD1. Germline V lookup: CDR1 SEHNR, CDR2 FQNEAQ (reference sequence). This CDR3 is 19 amino acids long. Losses at the gene ends were 0 bases for V and 6 bases for J; bases not matched to a gene: 18. The CDR3 loop reads CASSLATSGQGSERDGYTF. CDR3 nucleotides: TGTGCCAGCAGCTTAGCGACGAGCGGACAGGGCTCCGAAAGGGATGGCTACACCTTC.

A word on this clonotype: Possible read error: a much larger clone is one base away. V gene TRBV12-3 or TRBV12-4 combines with J gene TRBJ2-6, with a possible D match to TRBD1 (6 bases). The CDR3 totals 20 residues. CDR3 amino acids: CTSSFSPGRDKLVGANVLTF. As DNA, the CDR3 is TGTACCAGCAGTTTTAGCCCGGGCCGGGACAAACTAGTGGGGGCCAACGTCCTGACTTTC.

This clonotype has just a few counts. J is TRBJ1-5 and V is TRBV28; 8 bases map to TRBD1. V gave up 5 bases and J gave up 3 bases; unmatched junction bases: 9. The CDR3 has 16 residues. The germline V gene has CDR1 MDHEN and CDR2 SYDVKM. CDR3: CASSTPGQADNQPQHF. CDR3 bases: TGTGCCAGCAGTACTCCGGGACAGGCGGACAATCAGCCCCAGCATTTT.

The chain couples TRBV6-2 or TRBV6-3 to TRBJ1-1; no clear D gene. V lost 5 bases, J lost 0 bases, and 13 bases lay in between. Germline V gene lookup returns CDR1 MNHEY and CDR2 SVGEGT. The CDR3 loop spans 15 amino acids. The CDR3 here is CASSQLGKMNTEAFF. In nucleotides, the CDR3 is TGTGCCAGCAGTCAACTCGGGAAGATGAACACTGAAGCTTTCTTT.

This clonotype occurred a few times. The chain employs TRBV7-3 and TRBJ2-3, with D possibly being TRBD1 (6 bases). The CDR3 loop spans 15 amino acids. Trimming pared 6 bases from V and 1 base from J, leaving 14 bases between. Germline lookup yields CDR1 SGHTA and CDR2 FQGTGA. CDR3 sequence: CASRPHDRRTDTQYF. The DNA of the CDR3 is TGTGCCAGCAGGCCCCACGACAGGCGCACAGATACGCAGTATTTT.

This chain uses TRBV27 with TRBJ1-5; maybe TRBD1 (5 bases). Per germline, CDR1 MNHEY and CDR2 SMNVEV (reference sequence). This CDR3 has 16 residues. Trimming removed 2 bases at V and 1 base at J, with 12 bases between. CDR3 sequence (DNA): TGTGCCAGCAGTTTAACCCGGGGGATGAGCAATCAGCCCCAGCATTTT. As protein: CASSLTRGMSNQPQHF.

The sample holds a few counts of this clonotype. V usage is TRBV4-1 and J usage is TRBJ1-2, with D unresolved. The V end lost 0 bases, the J end lost 8 bases, and 7 bases lay between the germline ends. This CDR3 contains 12 residues. Per the germline V gene, CDR1 is MGHRA and CDR2 is YSYEKL. The CDR3 protein is CASSQDNLGYTF. The CDR3 bases are TGCGCCAGCAGCCAAGACAATTTAGGCTACACCTTC.

The chain links TRBV7-9 to TRBJ2-3; 8 nucleotides align to TRBD1. Losses at the gene ends were 1 base for V and 1 base for J; bases not matched to a gene: 4. The CDR3 covers 16 residues. Germline values: CDR1 SEHNR, CDR2 FQNEAQ (reference sequence). CDR3 bases: TGTGCCAGCAGCTTAGGACAGGGGCGCGGCACAGATACGCAGTATTTT. Protein sequence: CASSLGQGRGTDTQYF.

J is TRBJ1-2 and V is TRBV7-6, with unresolved D. Looked up from germline, CDR1 is SGHVS and CDR2 is FNYEAQ. Trimming pared 5 bases from V and 2 bases from J, leaving 12 bases between. The CDR3 is 14 residues long. CDR3 in DNA: TGTGCCAGCAGCCCTGTTCGGTGGAACTATGGCTACACCTTC. Amino acid sequence: CASSPVRWNYGYTF.

This clonotype was picked up many times. This rearrangement joins TRBV10-3 to TRBJ1-1; tentatively, D is TRBD1 (5 bases). The germline V gene encodes CDR1 ENHRY and CDR2 SYGVKD. Between the trimmed V and J ends, which lost 5 bases and 6 bases, there was a span of 22 bases. The CDR3 runs 16 residues. The CDR3, as DNA: TGTGCCATCAGTCAGGGTTCCGAAACAAATTGGGCTGAAGCTTTCTTT. It is translated as CAISQGSETNWAEAFF.

This clonotype was picked up one time. The chain is built from TRBV7-9 and TRBJ2-1, with 10 bases matching TRBD2. J was trimmed by 9 bases and V by 2 bases; bases with no gene match: 7. Germline values: CDR1 SEHNR, CDR2 FQNEAQ (reference sequence). CDR3 length: 15 residues. The CDR3 nucleotides read TGTGCCAGCAGCTTACTAGCGGGGGAGGCCGGTGAGCAGTTCTTC. Its protein is CASSLLAGEAGEQFF. Full variable domain (remainder filled in from reference TRBV7-9 and TRBJ2-1): DTGVSQNPRHKITKRGQNVTFRCDPISEHNRLYWYRQTLGQGPEFLTYFQNEAQLEKSRLLSDRFSAERPKGSFSTLEIQRTEQGDSAMYLCASSLLAGEAGEQFFGPGTRLTVL.

V is TRBV6-5 and J is TRBJ1-4; TRBD1 is a possible D gene (5 bases). The V gene's germline CDR1 is MNHEY and CDR2 SVGAGI. V was cut by 0 bases and J by 11 bases, with 13 bases left in between. The CDR3 runs to 14 residues. In DNA form, the CDR3 reads TGTGCCAGCAGTTACTCGACCGGGACGCAGAAACTGTTTTTT. Its protein product is CASSYSTGTQKLFF.

This clonotype was counted many times. The CDR3 is CASSLNAMNTEAFF. Written as DNA, the CDR3 is TGTGCCAGCAGCTTAAACGCCATGAACACTGAAGCTTTCTTT. The rearrangement links TRBV7-2 to TRBJ1-1, with unresolved D. The germline gives CDR1 SGHTA, CDR2 FQGNSA. The ends were cut back, 2 bases at V and 0 bases at J, with 7 bases in the middle. The CDR3 is made up of 14 amino acids.

The V and J genes are TRBV19 and TRBJ2-7; TRBD1 might be the D (6 bases). The CDR3 has 14 residues. Looked up from germline, CDR1 is LNHDA and CDR2 is SQIVND (reference sequence). Trimming removed 3 bases at V and 0 bases at J, with 9 bases between. CDR3 in DNA: TGTGCCAGTAGTATGGGACATATCTCCTACGAGCAGTACTTC. Protein: CASSMGHISYEQYF. Together with reference TRBV19 and TRBJ2-7, the CDR3 gives the full variable domain: DGGITQSPKYLFRKEGQNVTLSCEQNLNHDAMYWYRQDPGQGLRLIYYSQIVNDFQKGDIAEGYSVSREKKESFPLTVTSAQKNPTAFYLCASSMGHISYEQYFGPGTRLTVT.

By share, this clonotype ranks as medium-sized (0.01 to 0.1%). The rearrangement links TRBV4-1 to TRBJ1-6; D is possibly TRBD1 (6 bases). Germline CDR1 and CDR2: MGHRA and YSYEKL. The CDR3 length is 15 residues. The V gene lost 1 base and the J gene lost 5 bases, with 9 bases spanning the gap. This chain's CDR3 is CASSQGYRDNSPLHF. CDR3 nucleotide sequence: TGCGCCAGCAGCCAAGGCTACAGGGATAATTCACCCCTCCACTTT.

The chain combines TRBV20-1 with TRBJ2-7; the D is unclear. The CDR3 consists of 12 residues. V was shortened by 3 bases and J by 3 bases, with 9 bases between the two germline ends. Looked up from germline, CDR1 is DFQATT and CDR2 is SNEGSKA (reference sequence). The CDR3 here is CSARVGVYEQYF. The CDR3 DNA sequence: TGCAGTGCTAGGGTGGGCGTCTACGAGCAGTACTTC.

CDR3 in DNA: TGTGCCAGCAGCTGGGGACAGGGGGTAGAGACCCAGTACTTC. Translated: CASSWGQGVETQYF. J is TRBJ2-5 and V is TRBV11-2, with 11 bases lining up with TRBD1. Germline V gene lookup returns CDR1 SGHAT and CDR2 FQNNGV. Trimming removed 4 bases from V and 4 bases from J; junction bases left unmatched: 2. The CDR3 runs 14 residues.